The TCR beta chain under discussion was sequenced for a study of blood T cells in healthy people across ages (dated by TCRdb to between 2014 and 2017). About the study as a whole: In model experiments, template switching captured about one uniquely barcoded TCR beta cDNA molecule for every two T cells. The study measured age-related changes in TCR beta repertoire diversity using deep sequencing normalized with unique cDNA molecular identifiers. Donors were grouped into four age groups: young (average about 15 years), middle-aged (around 39), aged (around 60) and long-lived (over 80). To avoid experimental bias, donors of different ages were randomly spread across the sequencing lanes. For two donors (one aged 18 to 30 and one aged 80 or older), the study analyzed two additional independent replicas of 1 million unique cDNA reads from the same blood draw.

Summary of the overall study and its limitations: Because donor CMV infection status was unknown, age-related changes in expanded clonotypes were potentially confounded. As age increased, observed TCR beta diversity per million T cells dropped in a roughly linear way, and a significant reduction was already evident by age around 41. Observed TCR beta diversity correlated strongly with the percentage of naive T cells measured by flow cytometry. Bulk unsorted PBMC profiling prevented conclusive comparison of naive and antigen-experienced compartments. Compared with the aged group, the long-lived group had more naive CD4+ T cells, fewer expanded clones and increased TCR diversity, suggesting age selection. Estimates of total diversity from one million sequenced T cells were regarded as lower bounds and underestimates.

The roughly 38 donors, aged 6 to 90 years, were systemically healthy Caucasian individuals from Russia. Around 10 milliliters of peripheral blood were collected from each donor into EDTA-treated Vacutainer tubes. Ficoll-Paque density-gradient centrifugation was used to isolate PBMCs, with at least 6 million per sample. Total RNA was extracted from PBMCs with Trizol reagent, with at least 6 micrograms obtained per sample. For every donor, flow cytometry on a PBMC aliquot measured the percentage of naive CD45RAhigh/CD27high T cells. Between the V and J ends, shortened by 6 bases and 1 base respectively, the junction contains 12 bases. CDR1 and CDR2 are read off the germline V gene (reference sequence) as MNHNY and SVGAGI. CDR3 length: 15 amino acids, cysteine to phenylalanine. Only the CDR3 DNA is retained, 45 bases long and in frame from the first base. In regard to this clonotype: This clone's antigen is unknown. Within one base of it there is no much larger clone, and no base qualities were kept.

The library was prepared using 5' RACE. The instrument given in TCRdb is Illumina HiSeq 2500. A second about 7 to 12 cycle PCR used a sample-barcoded 5' primer and a J-beta primer mix. A unique molecular identifier was introduced onto each TCR beta cDNA molecule by a template-switch 5' adaptor carrying 12 random nucleotides. Each sample yielded at least 3 million CDR3-containing paired-end reads. All of the RNA was converted into first-strand cDNA using the Mint cDNA synthesis kit, with a TRBC-specific oligonucleotide serving as the primer. All cDNA was treated with uracil-DNA glycosylase and then went through a first 18-cycle PCR with the universal primers M1SS and BC2_uni_R. The paper's data handling went like this. Each sample was normalized by randomly selecting 1 million high-quality reads, each carrying a distinct molecular identifier. Instead of being binned into consensus sequences, reads that shared molecular identifiers were thrown out. MiTCR, run with a Q25 quality threshold and the strictest error-elimination algorithm, handled CDR3 identification, clonotype clustering and error correction. A nonparametric unseen species model with Euler transformation was used to estimate a lower bound on total TCR beta diversity. The public sequencing data were trimmed at Q25 with fastp and processed into clonotypes with MiXCR by TCRdb, which kept only in-frame beta chains. Merged by CDR3 protein, the rows form single entries marked with the most common genes and DNA. TCRdb, not the original authors, processed these V and J calls. For this sample there are about 1.5 million distinct CDR3 sequences; roughly two fifths appear just once. The ten largest clones take up 4% of the sample.

The chain uses TRBV6-6 and TRBJ2-2; TRBD2 might be the D gene, on 7 matching bases. The sample taken for sequencing was blood. This TCR came from a young woman in good health. DNA sequence: TGTGCCAGCAGAAAGGGAGGGGGGAACACCGGGGAGCTGTTTTTT. This encodes CASRKGGGNTGELFF.